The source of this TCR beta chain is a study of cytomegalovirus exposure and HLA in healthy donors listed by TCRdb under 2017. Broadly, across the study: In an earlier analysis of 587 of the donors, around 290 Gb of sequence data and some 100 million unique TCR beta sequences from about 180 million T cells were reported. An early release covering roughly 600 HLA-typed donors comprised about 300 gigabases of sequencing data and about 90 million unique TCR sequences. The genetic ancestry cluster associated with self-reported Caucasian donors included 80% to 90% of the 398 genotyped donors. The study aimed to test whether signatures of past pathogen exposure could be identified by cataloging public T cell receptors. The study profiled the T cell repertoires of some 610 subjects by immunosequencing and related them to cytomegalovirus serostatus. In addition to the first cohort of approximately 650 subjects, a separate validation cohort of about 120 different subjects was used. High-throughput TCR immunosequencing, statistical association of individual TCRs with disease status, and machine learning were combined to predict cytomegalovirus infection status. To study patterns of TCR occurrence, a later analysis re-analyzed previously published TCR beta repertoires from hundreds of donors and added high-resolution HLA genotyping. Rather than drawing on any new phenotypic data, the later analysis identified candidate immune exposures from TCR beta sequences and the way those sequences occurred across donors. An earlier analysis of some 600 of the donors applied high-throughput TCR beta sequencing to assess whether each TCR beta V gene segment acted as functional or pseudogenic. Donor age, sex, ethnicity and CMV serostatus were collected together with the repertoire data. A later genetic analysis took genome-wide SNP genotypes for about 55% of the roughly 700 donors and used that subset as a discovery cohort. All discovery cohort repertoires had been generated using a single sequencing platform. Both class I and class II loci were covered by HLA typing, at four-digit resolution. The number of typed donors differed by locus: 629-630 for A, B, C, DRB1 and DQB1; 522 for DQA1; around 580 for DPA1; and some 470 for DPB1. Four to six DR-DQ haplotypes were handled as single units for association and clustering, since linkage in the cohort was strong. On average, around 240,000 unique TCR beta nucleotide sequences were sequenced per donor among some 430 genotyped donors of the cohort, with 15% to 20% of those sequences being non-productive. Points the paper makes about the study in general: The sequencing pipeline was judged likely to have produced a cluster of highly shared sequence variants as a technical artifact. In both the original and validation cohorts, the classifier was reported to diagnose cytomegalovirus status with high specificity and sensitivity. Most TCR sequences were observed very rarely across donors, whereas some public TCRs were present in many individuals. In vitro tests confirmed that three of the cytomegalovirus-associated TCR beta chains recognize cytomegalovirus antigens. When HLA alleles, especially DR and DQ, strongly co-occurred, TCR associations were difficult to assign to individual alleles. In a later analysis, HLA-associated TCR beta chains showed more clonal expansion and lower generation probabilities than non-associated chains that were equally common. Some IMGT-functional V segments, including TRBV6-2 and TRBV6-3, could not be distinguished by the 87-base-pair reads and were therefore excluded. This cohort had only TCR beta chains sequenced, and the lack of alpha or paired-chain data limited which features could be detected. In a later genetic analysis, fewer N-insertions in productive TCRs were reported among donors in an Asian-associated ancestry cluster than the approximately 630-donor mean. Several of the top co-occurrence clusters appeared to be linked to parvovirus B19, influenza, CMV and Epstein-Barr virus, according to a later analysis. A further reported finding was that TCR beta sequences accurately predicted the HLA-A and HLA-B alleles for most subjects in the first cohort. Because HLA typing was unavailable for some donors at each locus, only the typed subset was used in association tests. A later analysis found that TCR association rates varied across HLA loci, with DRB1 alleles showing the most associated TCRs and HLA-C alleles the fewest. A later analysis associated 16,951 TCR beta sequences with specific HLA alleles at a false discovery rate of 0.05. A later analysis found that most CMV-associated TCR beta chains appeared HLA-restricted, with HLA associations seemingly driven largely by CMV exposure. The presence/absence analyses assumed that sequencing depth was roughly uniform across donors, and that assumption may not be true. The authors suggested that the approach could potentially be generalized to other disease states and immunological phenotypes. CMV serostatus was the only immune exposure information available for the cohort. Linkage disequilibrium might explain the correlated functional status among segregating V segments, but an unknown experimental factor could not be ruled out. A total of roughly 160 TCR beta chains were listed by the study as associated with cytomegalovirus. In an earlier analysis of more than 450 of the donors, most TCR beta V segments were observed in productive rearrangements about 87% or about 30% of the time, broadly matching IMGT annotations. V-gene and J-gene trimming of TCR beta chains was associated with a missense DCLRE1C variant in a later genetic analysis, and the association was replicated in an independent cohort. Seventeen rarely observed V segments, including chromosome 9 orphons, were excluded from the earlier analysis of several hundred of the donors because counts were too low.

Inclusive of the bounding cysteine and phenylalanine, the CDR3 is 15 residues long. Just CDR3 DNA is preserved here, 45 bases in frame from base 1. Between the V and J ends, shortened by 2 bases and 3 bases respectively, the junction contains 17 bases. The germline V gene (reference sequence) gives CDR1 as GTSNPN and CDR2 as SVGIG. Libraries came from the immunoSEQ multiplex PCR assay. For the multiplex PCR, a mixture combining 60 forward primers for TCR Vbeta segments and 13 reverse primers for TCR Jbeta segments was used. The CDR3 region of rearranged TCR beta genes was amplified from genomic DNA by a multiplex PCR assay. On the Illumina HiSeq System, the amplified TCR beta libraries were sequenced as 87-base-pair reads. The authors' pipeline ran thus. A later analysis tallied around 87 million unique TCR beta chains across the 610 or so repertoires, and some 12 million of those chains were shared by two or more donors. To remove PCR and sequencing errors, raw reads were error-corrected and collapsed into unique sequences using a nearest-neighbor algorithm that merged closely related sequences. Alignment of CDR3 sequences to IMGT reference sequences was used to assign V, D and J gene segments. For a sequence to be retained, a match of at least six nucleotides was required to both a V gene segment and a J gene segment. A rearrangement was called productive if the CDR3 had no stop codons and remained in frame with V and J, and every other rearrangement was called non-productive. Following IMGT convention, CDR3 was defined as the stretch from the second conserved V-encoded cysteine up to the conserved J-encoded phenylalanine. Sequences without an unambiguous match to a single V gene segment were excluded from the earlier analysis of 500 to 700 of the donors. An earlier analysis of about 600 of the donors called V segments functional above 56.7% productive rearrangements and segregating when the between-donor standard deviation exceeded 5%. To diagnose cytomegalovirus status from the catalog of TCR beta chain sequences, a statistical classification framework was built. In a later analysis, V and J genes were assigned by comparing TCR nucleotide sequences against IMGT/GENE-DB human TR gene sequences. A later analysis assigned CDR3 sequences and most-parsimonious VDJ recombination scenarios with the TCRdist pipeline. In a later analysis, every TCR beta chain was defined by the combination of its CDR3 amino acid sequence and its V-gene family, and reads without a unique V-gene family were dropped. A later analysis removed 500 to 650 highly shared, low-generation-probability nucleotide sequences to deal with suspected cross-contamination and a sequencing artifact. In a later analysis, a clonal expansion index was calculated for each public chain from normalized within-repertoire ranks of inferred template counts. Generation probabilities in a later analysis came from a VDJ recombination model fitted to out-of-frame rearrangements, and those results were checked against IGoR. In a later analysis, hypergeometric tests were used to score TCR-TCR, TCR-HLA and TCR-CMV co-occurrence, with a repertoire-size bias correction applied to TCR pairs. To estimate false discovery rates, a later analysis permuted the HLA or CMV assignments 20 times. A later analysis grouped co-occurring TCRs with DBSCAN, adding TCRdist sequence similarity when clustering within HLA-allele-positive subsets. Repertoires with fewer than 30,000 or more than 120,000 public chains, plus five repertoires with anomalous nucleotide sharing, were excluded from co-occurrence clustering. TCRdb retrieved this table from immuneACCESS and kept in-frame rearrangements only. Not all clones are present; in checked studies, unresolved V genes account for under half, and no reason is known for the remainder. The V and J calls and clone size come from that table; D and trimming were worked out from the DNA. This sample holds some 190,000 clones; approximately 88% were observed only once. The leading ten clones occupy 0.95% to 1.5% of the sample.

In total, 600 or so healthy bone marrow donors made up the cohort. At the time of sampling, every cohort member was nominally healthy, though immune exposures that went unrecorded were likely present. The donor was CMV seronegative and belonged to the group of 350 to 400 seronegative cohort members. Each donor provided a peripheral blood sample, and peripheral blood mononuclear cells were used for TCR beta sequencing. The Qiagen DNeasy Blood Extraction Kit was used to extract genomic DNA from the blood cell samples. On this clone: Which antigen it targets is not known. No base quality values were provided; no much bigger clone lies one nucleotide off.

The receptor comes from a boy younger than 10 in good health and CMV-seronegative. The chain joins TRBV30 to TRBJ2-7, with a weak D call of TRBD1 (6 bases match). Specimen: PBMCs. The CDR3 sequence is CAWSRLQGIVYEQYF. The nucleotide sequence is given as TGTGCCTGGAGTCGGCTTCAGGGGATCGTCTACGAGCAGTACTTC.